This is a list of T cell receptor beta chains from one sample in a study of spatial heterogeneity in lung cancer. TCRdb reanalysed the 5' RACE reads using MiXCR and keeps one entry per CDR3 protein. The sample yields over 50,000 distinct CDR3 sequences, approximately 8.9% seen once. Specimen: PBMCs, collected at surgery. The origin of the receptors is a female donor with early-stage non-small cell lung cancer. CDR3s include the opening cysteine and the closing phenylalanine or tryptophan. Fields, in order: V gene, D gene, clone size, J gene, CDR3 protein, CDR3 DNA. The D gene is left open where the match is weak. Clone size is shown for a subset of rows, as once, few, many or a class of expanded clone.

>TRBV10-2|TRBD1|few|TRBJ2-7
CASSESNRGTYEQYF
TGCGCCAGCAGTGAGTCGAACAGGGGAACCTACGAGCAGTACTTC
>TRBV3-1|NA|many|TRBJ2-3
CASSQGGDGTDTQYF
TGTGCCAGCAGCCAAGGGGGAGACGGCACAGATACGCAGTATTTT
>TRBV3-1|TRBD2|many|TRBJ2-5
CASSQGTRETQYF
TGTGCCAGCAGCCAAGGGACTAGGGAGACCCAGTACTTC
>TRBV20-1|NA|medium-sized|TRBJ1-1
CSAKLTGPEAFF
TGCAGTGCTAAACTGACAGGACCCGAAGCTTTCTTT
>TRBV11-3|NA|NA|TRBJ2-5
CASRQTRAVEETQYF
TGTGCCAGCAGACAAACAAGGGCGGTGGAAGAGACCCAGTACTTC
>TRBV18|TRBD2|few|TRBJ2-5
CASSPPGRGRETQYF
TGTGCCAGCTCACCACCTGGGAGGGGTCGGGAGACCCAGTACTTC
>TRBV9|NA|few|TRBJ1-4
CASSVGGTNEKLFF
TGTGCCAGCAGCGTAGGGGGAACTAATGAAAAACTGTTTTTT
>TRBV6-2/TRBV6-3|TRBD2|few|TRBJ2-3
CASSYSSPSGGADTQYF
TGTGCCAGCAGTTACTCGTCTCCTAGCGGGGGTGCAGATACGCAGTATTTT
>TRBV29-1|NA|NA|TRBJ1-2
CSVVVGGDYTF
TGCAGCGTTGTGGTTGGTGGGGACTACACCTTC
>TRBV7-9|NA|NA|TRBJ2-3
CASAPPVDTQYF
TGTGCCAGCGCCCCCCCGGTGGATACGCAGTATTTT
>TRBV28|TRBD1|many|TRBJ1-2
CASSAGTGGGYTF
TGTGCCAGCAGCGCCGGGACAGGGGGTGGCTACACCTTC
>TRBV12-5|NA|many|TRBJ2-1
CASGLGTGNEQFF
TGTGCTAGTGGTTTGGGGACTGGGAATGAGCAGTTCTTC
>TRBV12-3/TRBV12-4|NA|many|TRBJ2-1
CASIPSGGPLNF
TGTGCCAGCATTCCATCGGGGGGCCCCTTGAACTTC
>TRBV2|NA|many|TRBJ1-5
CASRPGAGQPQHF
TGTGCCAGCAGGCCAGGGGCTGGACAGCCCCAGCATTTT
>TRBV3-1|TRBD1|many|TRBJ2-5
CASSQGPGQGQETQYF
TGTGCCAGCAGCCAAGGACCGGGACAGGGTCAAGAGACCCAGTACTTC
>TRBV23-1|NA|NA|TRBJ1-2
CASSQPLNYGYTF
TGCGCCAGCAGCCAACCCCTTAACTATGGCTACACCTTC
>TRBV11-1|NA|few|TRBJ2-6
CASSLDIGAGANVLTF
TGTGCCAGCAGCTTAGACATTGGGGCTGGGGCCAACGTCCTGACTTTC
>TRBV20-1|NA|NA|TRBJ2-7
CSAHDSPFYEQYF
TGCAGTGCCCACGACAGTCCGTTCTACGAGCAGTACTTC
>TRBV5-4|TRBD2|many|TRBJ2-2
CASSLIGRGPLPNTGELFF
TGTGCCAGCAGCTTGATAGGGAGGGGCCCCCTCCCTAACACCGGGGAGCTGTTTTTT
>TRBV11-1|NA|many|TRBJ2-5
CASSLSVGLQETQYF
TGTGCCAGCAGCTTATCAGTCGGCCTTCAAGAGACCCAGTACTTC
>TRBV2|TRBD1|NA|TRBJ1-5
CASQGAEGNQPQHF
TGTGCCAGCCAGGGGGCTGAAGGGAATCAGCCCCAGCATTTT
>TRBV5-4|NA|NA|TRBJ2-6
CASSYGDKPGANVLTF
TGTGCCAGCAGCTACGGGGACAAACCTGGGGCCAACGTCCTGACTTTC